These 25 T cell receptor beta chains were all obtained from the same sample, sequenced in a study of technical replicates of blood from a few donors. Some clones are missing from TCRdb's copy, which holds only in-frame ones; the method was immunoSEQ multiplex PCR. The table records 65,000 to 95,000 clones, approximately 96% of them present only once. The sample taken for sequencing was T cells isolated from PBMCs. All receptors derive from a human donor in good health.

This rearrangement joins TRBV5-1 to TRBJ1-2, with TRBD1 identical over 7 bases. The V segment lost 4 bases and the J segment 7 bases; nucleotides outside the gene matches: 13. The CDR3 spans 15 residues. CDR1 and CDR2 (germline): SGHRS, YFSETQ. Here the CDR3 DNA reads TGCGCCAGCAGCCCTCGCCCAGACAGGGCTGGTGGCTACACCTTC. Translation gives CASSPRPDRAGGYTF.

The chain's CDR3 is CASSQDPAGNTEAFF. CDR3 coding DNA: TGCGCCAGCAGCCAAGATCCTGCAGGGAACACTGAAGCTTTCTTT. This rearrangement joins TRBV4-1 to TRBJ1-1; D is unclear. V was pared by 0 bases and J by 1 base, with 9 bases between. Germline V lookup: CDR1 MGHRA, CDR2 YSYEKL. The CDR3 is 15 amino acids.

DNA of the CDR3: TGCGCCAGCAGCCCGGGACAGGGCCCTGAAGCTTTCTTT. This gives the protein CASSPGQGPEAFF. The chain is built from TRBV5-1 and TRBJ1-1, with TRBD1 matching 9 bases. The CDR3 extends over 13 amino acids. J gave up 6 bases and V 4 bases, and 4 bases lay outside the gene matches. Germline values: CDR1 SGHRS, CDR2 YFSETQ.

Here the CDR3 reads CASSLGAERNTIYF. DNA for the CDR3: TGCGCCAGCAGCTTGGGGGCAGAGAGAAACACCATATATTTT. The V and J genes are TRBV5-1 and TRBJ1-3; D is unresolved. Germline CDR1 SGHRS, CDR2 YFSETQ. This CDR3 comprises 14 residues. Trimming stripped 0 bases from V and 5 bases from J, with 9 bases between.

V and J are TRBV7-2 and TRBJ2-5, with TRBD1 matching 10 bases. The length of the CDR3 is 15 residues. Trimming took 3 bases from V and 5 from J; bases not matched to a gene: 6. Per germline, CDR1 SGHTA and CDR2 FQGNSA. The CDR3 region has the DNA TGTGCCAGCAGCTTGACCGGACAGGGGGGGGAGACCCAGTACTTC. Its translation is CASSLTGQGGETQYF.

J is TRBJ2-7 and V is TRBV28; 10 nucleotides agree with TRBD2. This CDR3 region has 16 residues. V was clipped by 8 bases and J by 6 bases; unmatched bases: 16. The V gene's germline CDR1 is MDHEN and CDR2 SYDVKM. DNA of the CDR3: TGTGCCAGCCCACCCCCCCATAAAGCGGGAGGGCTCGAGCAGTACTTC. Encoded protein: CASPPPHKAGGLEQYF.

V is TRBV11-2 and J is TRBJ1-1, with TRBD1 identical over 7 bases. The V and J ends lost 1 base and 8 bases, in that order; junction bases with no gene match: 4. CDR3 length: 13 residues. Germline-derived CDR1 and CDR2 are SGHAT and FQNNGV. This CDR3 is CASSLARQGEAFF. CDR3 nucleotides: TGTGCCAGCAGCTTAGCTCGACAGGGCGAAGCTTTCTTT.

The chain uses TRBV5-1 and TRBJ2-3; D not resolved. CDR3 length: 14 residues. The germline V gene has CDR1 SGHRS and CDR2 YFSETQ. V gave up 4 bases and J gave up 6 bases, with 15 bases separating them. CDR3 sequence (DNA): TGCGCCAGCAGCATCAACGGGTGGCCGGATACGCAGTATTTT. This translates into CASSINGWPDTQYF.

The chain employs TRBV6-4 and TRBJ2-7; 8 nucleotides match TRBD2. The length of the CDR3 is 14 residues. Germline CDR1 reads MRHNA; CDR2 reads SNTAGT. The J segment lost 3 bases and the V segment lost 1 base, leaving 2 bases of the junction unmatched. Here the CDR3 DNA reads TGTGCCAGCAGTGACTTGCGGGGGGACTACGAGCAGTACTTC. It translates to CASSDLRGDYEQYF.

The chain uses TRBV5-6 and TRBJ2-7, with D unresolved. The CDR3 has 14 amino acids. With 0 bases removed from V and 5 bases from J, the gap between germline ends came to 12 bases. Germline CDR1 SGHDT, CDR2 YYEEEE. The DNA of the CDR3 is TGTGCCAGCAGCTTGGAGGTGACACTGGACGAGCAGTACTTC. Translating gives CASSLEVTLDEQYF.

This clone was seen only once. The V and J genes are TRBV2 and TRBJ1-2; weak D call: TRBD1 (5 bases). The CDR3 totals 15 residues. The germline gives CDR1 SNHLY, CDR2 FYNNEI. V lost 2 bases and J 2 bases, leaving 12 bases between the germline ends. CDR3 nucleotide sequence: TGTGCCAGCAGTGAAATATTGACAGCGAACTATGGCTACACCTTC. Its translation: CASSEILTANYGYTF.

The chain is built from TRBV5-6 and TRBJ1-1; TRBD1 aligns across 8 bases. CDR3 length: 16 amino acids. Germline V gives CDR1 SGHDT, CDR2 YYEEEE. The V gene end was trimmed by 5 bases and the J gene end by 0 bases; junction bases not matched to a gene: 9. CDR3 in DNA: TGTGCCAGCAGGCGTTACTCGGGACAGGTGAACACTGAAGCTTTCTTT. The encoded protein is CASRRYSGQVNTEAFF.

V and J are TRBV6-5 and TRBJ2-5; TRBD2 is a possible D gene (5 bases). Germline V gene lookup returns CDR1 MNHEY and CDR2 SVGAGI. There are 15 residues in the CDR3. V lost 2 bases and J lost 2, with 12 bases in between. The CDR3 bases are TGTGCCAGCAGTTACGAATTTCGGAGGCAAGAGACCCAGTACTTC. It yields the protein CASSYEFRRQETQYF.

This rearrangement joins TRBV19 to TRBJ1-2, with no clear D. V dropped 11 bases and J dropped 4 bases, with 17 bases sitting between them. The CDR3 covers 13 residues. Germline V gives CDR1 LNHDA, CDR2 SQIVND (reference sequence). This CDR3 is CASQPGSPYGYTF. The CDR3 DNA follows: TGTGCCTCACAACCGGGTTCACCCTATGGCTACACCTTC. The full variable domain, completed using reference TRBV19 and TRBJ1-2, is DGGITQSPKYLFRKEGQNVTLSCEQNLNHDAMYWYRQDPGQGLRLIYYSQIVNDFQKGDIAEGYSVSREKKESFPLTVTSAQKNPTAFYLCASQPGSPYGYTFGSGTRLTVV.

The genes are TRBV25-1 and TRBJ2-1; 9 bases are shared with TRBD1. The CDR3 loop spans 18 amino acids. Trimming at V came to 2 bases and at J to 5 bases, leaving 13 bases not matched to a gene. CDR1 is MGHDK, CDR2 SYGVNS, per germline. In DNA form, the CDR3 reads TGTGCCAGCAGTGAAAGTTGGGTAGGACAGGGGAACGACAATGAGCAGTTCTTC. Translated: CASSESWVGQGNDNEQFF.

The rearrangement uses TRBV9 and TRBJ1-6, with 9 bases identical to TRBD1. V was pared by 3 bases and J by 10 bases, with 11 bases of the junction left unmatched. The CDR3 has 16 amino acids. From germline, CDR1 is SGDLS and CDR2 YYNGEE. The CDR3 region has the DNA TGTGCCAGCAGCGAGAGACCGGGACAGGGTAAATCACCCCTCCACTTT. As protein: CASSERPGQGKSPLHF.

This sequence joins TRBV6-6 and TRBJ1-1; 10 positions match TRBD1. The V segment lost 5 bases and the J segment 4 bases; nucleotides outside the gene matches: 1. Germline V gives CDR1 MNHNY, CDR2 SVGAGI (reference sequence). This CDR3 region has 13 residues. The CDR3 DNA sequence: TGTGCCAGCAGTGGGACAGGGGTCACTGAAGCTTTCTTT. Encoded protein: CASSGTGVTEAFF.

This clone was detected only once. The genes are TRBV2 and TRBJ2-1; 11 positions match TRBD1. Trimming took 6 bases from V and 9 from J; bases not matched to a gene: 4. Germline loops: CDR1 SNHLY, CDR2 FYNNEI. The CDR3 contains 13 residues. The CDR3: CASRGTGGSEQFF. The CDR3 DNA follows: TGTGCCAGCAGAGGGACAGGGGGGAGTGAGCAGTTCTTC.

V usage is TRBV6-5 and J usage is TRBJ2-1, with D possibly TRBD1 on 5 matching bases. Per germline, CDR1 MNHEY and CDR2 SVGAGI. V was shortened by 0 bases and J by 6 bases, with 9 bases between the two germline ends. The CDR3 is 14 amino acids. The CDR3 coding sequence is TGTGCCAGCAGTTACTCTGGGGCGGCCAATGAGCAGTTCTTC. It codes for CASSYSGAANEQFF.

This chain uses TRBV29-1 with TRBJ1-2; 9 bases fit TRBD1. Germline V CDR1 and CDR2: SQVTM, ANQGSEA. This CDR3 is built from 13 residues. J lost 1 base, V lost 7 bases, and 4 bases had no gene match. The CDR3 reads CSGTGADNYGYTF. For the CDR3, the DNA is TGCAGCGGGACAGGGGCAGATAACTATGGCTACACCTTC.

This rearrangement joins TRBV4-1 to TRBJ1-5; D unresolved. CDR3 length: 13 residues. V shed 2 bases and J shed 4 bases, with 6 bases lying between them. The germline CDR1 and CDR2 sequences are MGHRA and YSYEKL. The DNA for the CDR3 is TGCGCCAGCAGCCAACAGGCGAATCAGCCCCAGCATTTT. Its translation: CASSQQANQPQHF.

This chain links TRBV10-2 with TRBJ2-1; 14 bases map to TRBD2. This CDR3 has 17 amino acids. Germline values: CDR1 WSHSY, CDR2 SAAADI. V lost 6 bases and J lost 7; bases outside the gene matches: 11. This CDR3 reads CASSPGLAGEWINEQFF. CDR3 coding DNA: TGCGCCAGCAGCCCGGGACTAGCGGGAGAATGGATTAATGAGCAGTTCTTC.

The chain employs TRBV20-1 and TRBJ1-1; possible D gene TRBD1, 5 bases. The germline V gene has CDR1 DFQATT and CDR2 SNEGSKA (reference sequence). The CDR3 has 10 residues. V dropped 5 bases and J dropped 7 bases, with 8 bases sitting between them. The CDR3 loop reads CSAYDSEAFF. The CDR3, as DNA: TGCAGTGCTTACGACAGTGAAGCTTTCTTT.

The chain has TRBV6-1 and TRBJ1-1; weak D call: TRBD1 (5 bases). Germline-derived CDR1 and CDR2 are MNHNS and SASEGT. This CDR3 spans 13 amino acids. The V gene lost 6 bases and the J gene lost 0 bases, with 8 bases spanning the gap. The CDR3 is CASSDSMNTEAFF. The DNA for the CDR3 is TGTGCCAGCAGCGACAGCATGAACACTGAAGCTTTCTTT.

The J gene is TRBJ2-1, the V gene TRBV7-7, with D perhaps matching TRBD2 (6 bases). This CDR3 is built from 14 residues. V was shortened by 4 bases and J by 6 bases, with 13 bases between the two germline ends. In germline, CDR1 is SSHAT, CDR2 FNYEAQ (reference sequence). The CDR3, as DNA: TGTGCCAGCAGCTCCGGACTAAATAGCAATGAGCAGTTCTTC. This codes for CASSSGLNSNEQFF.